Listed here are 13 T cell receptor beta chains from one sample, sequenced in a study of blood T cell repertoires in COVID-19. Sequencing was performed with immunoSEQ multiplex PCR; in TCRdb, only in-frame clones are kept and a portion is missing. The top ten clones hold approximately 15% of a sample with 90,000 to 110,000 clones, approximately 80% of them seen once. Source material: peripheral blood. These TCRs come from a woman aged 80 or over with acute or convalescent COVID-19.

The J gene is TRBJ1-1, the V gene TRBV6-5; 10 bases agree with TRBD1. CDR1 and CDR2 (germline): MNHEY, SVGAGI. The CDR3 covers 14 residues. V lost 5 bases to trimming and J lost 5 bases; unmatched junction nucleotides: 5. CDR3 DNA: TGTGCCAGCAGTCTCGGACAGGGGGATACTGAAGCTTTCTTT. This gives the protein CASSLGQGDTEAFF.

The chain has TRBV9 and TRBJ2-5; TRBD2 agrees at 9 bases. The CDR3 runs 15 residues. J lost 2 bases, V lost 3 bases, and 5 bases had no gene match. Germline CDR1 is SGDLS and CDR2 is YYNGEE. The CDR3: CASSANAGGQETQYF. CDR3 bases: TGTGCCAGCAGCGCCAACGCGGGGGGGCAAGAGACCCAGTACTTC.

V is TRBV6-5 and J is TRBJ1-6, with 9 nucleotides matching TRBD1. This CDR3 has 13 residues. The V segment lost 6 bases and the J segment 13 bases; nucleotides outside the gene matches: 7. The germline V gene has CDR1 MNHEY and CDR2 SVGAGI. This CDR3 reads CASRWTGVTPLHF. The CDR3 coding sequence is TGTGCCAGCAGGTGGACAGGGGTTACCCCCCTCCACTTT.

The table lists this clone with a few counts. This chain's CDR3 is CASSPVTGPSGNTIYF. The CDR3 region has the DNA TGTGCCAGCTCACCGGTAACAGGTCCTTCTGGAAACACCATATATTTT. V and J are TRBV18 and TRBJ1-3, with a tentative D call TRBD1 (5 bases). The CDR3 sequence is 16 residues long. Deletions cut 3 bases from V and 1 base from J, with 13 bases between. Germline CDR1 and CDR2: KGHSH and LQKENI.

The rearrangement links TRBV7-9 to TRBJ1-1; tentative D call: TRBD1 (6 bases). CDR1 and CDR2 (germline): SEHNR, FQNEAQ (reference sequence). The CDR3 is 12 amino acids. Trimming took 9 bases from V and 9 from J, leaving 17 bases between them. The CDR3 is CASQGRGAQAFF. The CDR3 DNA reads TGTGCCAGTCAGGGGAGAGGGGCGCAAGCTTTCTTT.

This chain links TRBV21-1 with TRBJ1-2; TRBD1 is the table's D call, not checked against the DNA. TRBV21-1 constitutes a pseudogene. The CDR3 is 18 amino acids. CDR3 residues: CASSKGIRDRGLNYGYTF. The CDR3 DNA reads TGTGCCAGCAGCAAAGGAATACGGGACAGGGGCCTTAACTATGGCTACACCTTC.

About this clone itself: This sample also contains other DNA sequences that code for the same CDR3. The rearrangement joins TRBV9 to TRBJ2-5; D might be TRBD2 (5 bases). V was clipped by 0 bases and J by 0 bases, with 12 bases between them. Germline loops: CDR1 SGDLS, CDR2 YYNGEE. The CDR3 extends over 16 amino acids. The CDR3, as DNA: TGTGCCAGCAGCGTAGAAGGAGGTGACTACCAAGAGACCCAGTACTTC. Translation: CASSVEGGDYQETQYF.

The CDR3 protein is CASSTRQGAGGELFF. CDR3 DNA sequence: TGTGCCAGCAGCACTAGACAGGGGGCCGGCGGGGAGCTGTTTTTT. The chain carries TRBV5-8 and TRBJ2-2, with 10 positions matching TRBD1. Germline values: CDR1 SGHTS, CDR2 YDEGEE. The CDR3 has 15 amino acids. With 4 bases clipped from V and 7 bases from J, the junction kept 7 bases outside the gene matches.

The chain couples TRBV12-5 to TRBJ1-2; perhaps TRBD1 as D (6 bases). Trimming removed 0 bases from V and 4 bases from J, with 9 bases in between. Germline loops: CDR1 LGHNT, CDR2 FRNRAP. This CDR3 has 14 amino acids. The CDR3 protein is CASGLVPGAYGYTF. CDR3 nucleotide sequence: TGTGCTAGTGGTTTGGTCCCAGGGGCCTATGGCTACACCTTC.

The chain is built from TRBV11-2 and TRBJ2-7; D gene unclear. Germline values: CDR1 SGHAT, CDR2 FQNNGV. The CDR3 length is 14 residues. Between the trimmed V and J ends, which lost 5 bases and 2 bases, there was a span of 13 bases. CDR3 region: CASSPTAAAYEQYF. The CDR3, as DNA: TGTGCCAGCAGCCCCACCGCCGCAGCCTACGAGCAGTACTTC.

The chain joins TRBV12-3 or TRBV12-4 to TRBJ1-5; D unresolved. With 5 bases removed from V and 5 bases from J, the gap between germline ends came to 10 bases. This CDR3 has 13 residues. The CDR3 is CASSLEVHQPQHF. In DNA, the CDR3 is TGTGCCAGCAGTCTGGAGGTTCATCAGCCCCAGCATTTT.

In this sample, this clone turned up once. The chain carries TRBV21-1 and TRBJ2-1; the D call in the table, TRBD1, was not verified against the DNA. TRBV21-1 counts as a pseudogene. This CDR3 has 13 residues. CDR3 region: CARTGNSYNEQFF. CDR3 sequence (DNA): TGTGCCAGAACAGGGAACTCCTACAATGAGCAGTTCTTC.

This clone was observed a single time. This sequence joins TRBV2 and TRBJ2-7; 9 nucleotides agree with TRBD1. This CDR3 has 13 residues. V shed 8 bases, J shed 7 bases, and the junction held 9 bases outside the gene matches. CDR1 and CDR2 (germline): SNHLY, FYNNEI. CDR3 in amino acids: CASGRDREREQYF. The CDR3 DNA reads as TGTGCCAGCGGACGGGACAGGGAGCGTGAGCAGTACTTC.